This T cell receptor beta chain appears in the sequencing data of a study of cytotoxic CD8 clonotypes in ibrutinib-treated CLL. Turning to the study itself: Response samples followed a median 12 months of treatment, range 6 to 36.

V lost 5 bases to trimming and J lost 6 bases; unmatched junction nucleotides: 9. There are 15 residues in the CDR3. Per germline, CDR1 SGHNT and CDR2 YENEEA. Study conclusions and caveats: Public clonotypes were uncommon and contracted or stayed stable on treatment.

The planned depth of sequencing spanned 1 in 200,000 to 1 in 1 million T cells. The table came from immunoSEQ multiplex PCR; TCRdb's copy has only in-frame clones and leaves some out. Of 120,000 to 150,000 clones listed, more than 85% are singletons. This clone was counted a single time. No antigen is known for it. Specimen: PBMCs, collected after 12 months of ibrutinib treatment. The receptor comes from a human donor with chronic lymphocytic leukemia. The rearrangement links TRBV11-3 to TRBJ2-2; 7 nucleotides match TRBD2. This chain's CDR3 is CASSPEYAGAGELFF. The CDR3 bases are TGTGCCAGCAGCCCCGAGTACGCGGGGGCCGGGGAGCTGTTTTTT. Supplemented by reference TRBV11-3 and TRBJ2-2, the full variable domain reads EAGVVQSPRYKIIEKKQPVAFWCNPISGHNTLYWYLQNLGQGPELLIRYENEEAVDDSQLPKDRFSAERLKGVDSTLKIQPAELGDSAVYLCASSPEYAGAGELFFGEGSRLTVL.